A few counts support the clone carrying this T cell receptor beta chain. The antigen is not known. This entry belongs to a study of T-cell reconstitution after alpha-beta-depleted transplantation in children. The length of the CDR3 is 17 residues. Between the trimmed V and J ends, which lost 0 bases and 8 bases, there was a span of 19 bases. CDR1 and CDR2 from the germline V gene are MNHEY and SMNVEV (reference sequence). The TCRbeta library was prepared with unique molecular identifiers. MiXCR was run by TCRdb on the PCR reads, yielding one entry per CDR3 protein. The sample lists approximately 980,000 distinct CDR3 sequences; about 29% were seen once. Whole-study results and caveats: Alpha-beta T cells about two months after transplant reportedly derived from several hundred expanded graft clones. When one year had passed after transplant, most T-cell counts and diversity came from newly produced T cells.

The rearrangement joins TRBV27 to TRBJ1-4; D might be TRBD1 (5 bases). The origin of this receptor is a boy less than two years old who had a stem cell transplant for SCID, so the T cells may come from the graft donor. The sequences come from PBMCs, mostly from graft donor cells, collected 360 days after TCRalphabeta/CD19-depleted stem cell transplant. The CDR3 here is CASSLSPRQRGGEKLFF. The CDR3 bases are TGTGCCAGCAGTTTATCCCCCCGACAGCGCGGGGGAGAAAAACTGTTTTTT.